The clone carrying this T cell receptor beta chain was counted only a few times. What it binds is unknown. The data derive from a study of T-cell memory formation after mild COVID-19. Study-level findings and limits: Clones that contracted from day 15 to 85 had balanced CD4/CD8; later expanders were CD4+ biased. Clones which contracted sat mainly in CM and EM if CD4+, and in EMRA if CD8+. Whether day 37 second-wave clones are SARS-CoV-2-specific was not confirmed.

TCRdb reprocessed the 5' RACE reads via MiXCR and lists one record per CDR3 protein. The sample yields around 530,000 distinct CDR3 sequences, about 20% seen once. Specimen: PBMCs or a T cell subset sorted from them (not recorded which). The source is an adult woman who had mild COVID-19 (a few samples of this study predate the infection). Cell type and time point are not known.

Here the CDR3 DNA reads TGTGCCAGCAGCCCATTCCTTGGGACATGGGAAGCTTTCTTT. Its protein product is CASSPFLGTWEAFF. The V and J genes are TRBV7-2 and TRBJ1-1; D may be TRBD1 (6 bases). The germline V gene encodes CDR1 SGHTA and CDR2 FQGNSA. V was cut by 5 bases and J by 8 bases, with 18 bases left in between. The CDR3 has 14 residues.